These T cell receptor beta chains were read from a single sample in a study of breast tumors, draining lymph nodes, adjacent tissues. In TCRdb, the multiplex PCR reads were re-called with MiXCR into one record per CDR3 protein. This table holds more than 20,000 distinct CDR3 sequences, 50% found once. Sequencing was done on a sample of breast tumor tissue. The source is a female donor with breast cancer. Some clones in this sample may be carry-over from other donors' samples. Each CDR3 is given with its conserved first and last residue. A D gene is named only where the DNA matches it firmly. Clone size is shown for a subset of rows, as once, few, many or a class of expanded clone.

J,D,length,V,size,DNA,CDR3
TRBJ2-2,.,16,TRBV29-1,many,TGCAGCGTCCCTGCTGGCGGGATTTCAAACACCGGGGAGCTGTTTTTT,CSVPAGGISNTGELFF
TRBJ2-2,TRBD1,16,TRBV28,many,TGTGCCAGCACCCCTCGGGACAGTCTAAACACCGGGGAGCTGTTTTTT,CASTPRDSLNTGELFF
TRBJ2-3,.,14,TRBV20-1,.,TGCAGTGGAGAAGGGGGAGGGCCGGGAGATACGCAGTATTTT,CSGEGGGPGDTQYF
TRBJ2-3,TRBD2,14,TRBV25-1,once,TGTACCGGCAGTGGGCTAGCGGGCACAGATACGCAGTATTTT,CTGSGLAGTDTQYF
TRBJ1-3,.,13,TRBV19,.,TGTGCCACCCTTAAGGGCTCTGGAAACACCATATATTTT,CATLKGSGNTIYF
TRBJ1-5,.,14,TRBV20-1,medium-sized,TGCAGTGCTAGGGGGGGGGCTCTTACTCAGCCCCAGCATTTT,CSARGGALTQPQHF
TRBJ2-5,.,12,TRBV20-1,many,TGCAGTGCTAGAGTTCAGGCTCAGACCCAGTACTTC,CSARVQAQTQYF
TRBJ2-2,.,14,TRBV5-4,.,TGTGCCAGCAGCTCGGGACGTCTAACCGGGGAGCTGTTTTTT,CASSSGRLTGELFF
TRBJ2-1,.,17,TRBV15,.,TGTGCCACCAGTAGCACGTCAAGCGGGTGGATCGGCAATGAGCGGTTCTTC,CATSSTSSGWIGNERFF
TRBJ2-6,.,14,TRBV29-1,.,TGCAGCGTTGGAGGGGAGACTGGGGCCAACGTCCTGACTTTC,CSVGGETGANVLTF
TRBJ1-4,.,14,TRBV18,.,TGTGCCGGCTCACTGACCGGGGGACGCAGCCCATTACTTTTT,CAGSLTGGRSPLLF
TRBJ2-7,.,14,TRBV7-9,.,TGTGCCAGCAGCCCGGCGGGACAGTCCTACGAGCAGTACTTC,CASSPAGQSYEQYF
TRBJ2-2,.,10,TRBV29-1,medium-sized,TGCAGCGTTGAGGGCGGGGAGCTGTTTTTT,CSVEGGELFF
TRBJ2-5,.,15,TRBV4-2,.,TGTGCCAGCAGCCCGGGGGACGGAGGAGAGGAGACCCAGTACTTC,CASSPGDGGEETQYF
TRBJ2-1,TRBD2,17,TRBV11-3,medium-sized,TGTGCCAGCAGCTTAGGACTAGCGGGAAATACGTACAATGAGCAGTTCTTC,CASSLGLAGNTYNEQFF
TRBJ2-1,TRBD2,16,TRBV18,many,TGTGCCAGCTCACCATTTTTGACTAGCGGGGCCAATGAGCAGTTCTTC,CASSPFLTSGANEQFF
TRBJ2-7,.,14,TRBV11-3,.,TGTGCCAGCAGCTTAGCGGAGCCACTCTACGAGCAGTACTTC,CASSLAEPLYEQYF
TRBJ1-2,.,13,TRBV11-2,many,TGTGCCAGCAGCTTAGATCCCTCTGGGGGCTACACCTTC,CASSLDPSGGYTF
TRBJ2-1,TRBD2,14,TRBV20-1,medium-sized,TGCAGTGCTAGAGGGCTAGCGGGAGTTCATGAGCAGTTCTTC,CSARGLAGVHEQFF
TRBJ2-2,.,12,TRBV7-2,.,TGTGCCAGCAGCTTGAACACCGGGGAGCTGTTTTTT,CASSLNTGELFF
TRBJ2-7,TRBD2,16,TRBV11-2,.,TGTGCCAGCAAATTGGGGACTAGCGGGAGGGCCTACGAGCAGTACTTC,CASKLGTSGRAYEQYF
TRBJ1-1,.,11,TRBV18,.,TGTGCCAGCTCAGCAGTATTTGAAGCTTTCTTT,CASSAVFEAFF
TRBJ1-4,.,13,TRBV20-1,.,TGCAGTGCTAGGAAGTGGGCGGATGAACAACTGTTTTTT,CSARKWADEQLFF
TRBJ2-5,TRBD2,15,TRBV10-3,many,TGTGCCATCCAAGGTCTAGCGGGAGGGGTAGAGACCCAGTACTTC,CAIQGLAGGVETQYF
TRBJ2-5,TRBD2,12,TRBV11-2,many,TGTGCCAGCAGCCCCACCGGGGGGGCCCAGTACTTC,CASSPTGGAQYF
TRBJ1-1,.,13,TRBV29-1,few,TGCAGCGTATCCAACACCGTTAACACTGAGGCTTTCTTT,CSVSNTVNTEAFF
TRBJ2-7,TRBD1,14,TRBV14,.,TGTGCCAGCACCAGAGGGCAGGGGGCAGGGGAGCAGTACTTC,CASTRGQGAGEQYF
TRBJ1-1,.,15,TRBV28,.,TGTGCCAGCCGTAGTTGGACAGACATGAACACTGAAGCTTTCTTT,CASRSWTDMNTEAFF
TRBJ2-2,.,15,TRBV6-4,.,TGCGCCAGCAGCCCTCTACGGGGGAGAACCGGGGAGCTGTTTTTT,CASSPLRGRTGELFF
TRBJ2-3,.,15,TRBV27,many,TGTGCCAGCAGTTTATCCTTCACTAGCATCAATACGCAGTATTTT,CASSLSFTSINTQYF
TRBJ2-2,TRBD1,15,TRBV28,many,TGTGCCAGCCAAGGTTCTACAGGGGGCTGGCGGGAGCTGTTTTTT,CASQGSTGGWRELFF
TRBJ2-2,.,14,TRBV4-3,.,TGCGCCAGCAGCCACTTCTCGAAGTCCGGGGAGCTGTTCTTT,CASSHFSKSGELFF
TRBJ1-3,TRBD1,14,TRBV20-1,medium-sized,TGCAGTGCGCCGGGACAGGGCTCTGGAAACACCATATATTTT,CSAPGQGSGNTIYF
TRBJ1-6,.,15,TRBV3-1,many,TGTGCCAGCAGCCATCGTCGGGGGGATAATTCACCCCTCCACTTT,CASSHRRGDNSPLHF
TRBJ1-1,TRBD1,14,TRBV11-3,few,TGTGCCAGCAGCCGACAGGGGCCATACACTGAAGCTTTCTTT,CASSRQGPYTEAFF
TRBJ2-2,TRBD2,16,TRBV20-1,.,TGCAGTGCTAGAGATTCTAGCGGGAGACGCACCGGGGAGCTGTTTTTT,CSARDSSGRRTGELFF
TRBJ2-7,TRBD1,14,TRBV6-2/TRBV6-3,many,TGTGCCAGCAACCCAGGGGGCTCGTTCTACGAGCAGTACTTC,CASNPGGSFYEQYF
TRBJ2-7,TRBD1,20,TRBV11-2,many,TGTGCCAGCACCCAGGGGGGCTCGTTCGTGGGGACAGGGCGTTTCCACGAGCAGTACTTC,CASTQGGSFVGTGRFHEQYF